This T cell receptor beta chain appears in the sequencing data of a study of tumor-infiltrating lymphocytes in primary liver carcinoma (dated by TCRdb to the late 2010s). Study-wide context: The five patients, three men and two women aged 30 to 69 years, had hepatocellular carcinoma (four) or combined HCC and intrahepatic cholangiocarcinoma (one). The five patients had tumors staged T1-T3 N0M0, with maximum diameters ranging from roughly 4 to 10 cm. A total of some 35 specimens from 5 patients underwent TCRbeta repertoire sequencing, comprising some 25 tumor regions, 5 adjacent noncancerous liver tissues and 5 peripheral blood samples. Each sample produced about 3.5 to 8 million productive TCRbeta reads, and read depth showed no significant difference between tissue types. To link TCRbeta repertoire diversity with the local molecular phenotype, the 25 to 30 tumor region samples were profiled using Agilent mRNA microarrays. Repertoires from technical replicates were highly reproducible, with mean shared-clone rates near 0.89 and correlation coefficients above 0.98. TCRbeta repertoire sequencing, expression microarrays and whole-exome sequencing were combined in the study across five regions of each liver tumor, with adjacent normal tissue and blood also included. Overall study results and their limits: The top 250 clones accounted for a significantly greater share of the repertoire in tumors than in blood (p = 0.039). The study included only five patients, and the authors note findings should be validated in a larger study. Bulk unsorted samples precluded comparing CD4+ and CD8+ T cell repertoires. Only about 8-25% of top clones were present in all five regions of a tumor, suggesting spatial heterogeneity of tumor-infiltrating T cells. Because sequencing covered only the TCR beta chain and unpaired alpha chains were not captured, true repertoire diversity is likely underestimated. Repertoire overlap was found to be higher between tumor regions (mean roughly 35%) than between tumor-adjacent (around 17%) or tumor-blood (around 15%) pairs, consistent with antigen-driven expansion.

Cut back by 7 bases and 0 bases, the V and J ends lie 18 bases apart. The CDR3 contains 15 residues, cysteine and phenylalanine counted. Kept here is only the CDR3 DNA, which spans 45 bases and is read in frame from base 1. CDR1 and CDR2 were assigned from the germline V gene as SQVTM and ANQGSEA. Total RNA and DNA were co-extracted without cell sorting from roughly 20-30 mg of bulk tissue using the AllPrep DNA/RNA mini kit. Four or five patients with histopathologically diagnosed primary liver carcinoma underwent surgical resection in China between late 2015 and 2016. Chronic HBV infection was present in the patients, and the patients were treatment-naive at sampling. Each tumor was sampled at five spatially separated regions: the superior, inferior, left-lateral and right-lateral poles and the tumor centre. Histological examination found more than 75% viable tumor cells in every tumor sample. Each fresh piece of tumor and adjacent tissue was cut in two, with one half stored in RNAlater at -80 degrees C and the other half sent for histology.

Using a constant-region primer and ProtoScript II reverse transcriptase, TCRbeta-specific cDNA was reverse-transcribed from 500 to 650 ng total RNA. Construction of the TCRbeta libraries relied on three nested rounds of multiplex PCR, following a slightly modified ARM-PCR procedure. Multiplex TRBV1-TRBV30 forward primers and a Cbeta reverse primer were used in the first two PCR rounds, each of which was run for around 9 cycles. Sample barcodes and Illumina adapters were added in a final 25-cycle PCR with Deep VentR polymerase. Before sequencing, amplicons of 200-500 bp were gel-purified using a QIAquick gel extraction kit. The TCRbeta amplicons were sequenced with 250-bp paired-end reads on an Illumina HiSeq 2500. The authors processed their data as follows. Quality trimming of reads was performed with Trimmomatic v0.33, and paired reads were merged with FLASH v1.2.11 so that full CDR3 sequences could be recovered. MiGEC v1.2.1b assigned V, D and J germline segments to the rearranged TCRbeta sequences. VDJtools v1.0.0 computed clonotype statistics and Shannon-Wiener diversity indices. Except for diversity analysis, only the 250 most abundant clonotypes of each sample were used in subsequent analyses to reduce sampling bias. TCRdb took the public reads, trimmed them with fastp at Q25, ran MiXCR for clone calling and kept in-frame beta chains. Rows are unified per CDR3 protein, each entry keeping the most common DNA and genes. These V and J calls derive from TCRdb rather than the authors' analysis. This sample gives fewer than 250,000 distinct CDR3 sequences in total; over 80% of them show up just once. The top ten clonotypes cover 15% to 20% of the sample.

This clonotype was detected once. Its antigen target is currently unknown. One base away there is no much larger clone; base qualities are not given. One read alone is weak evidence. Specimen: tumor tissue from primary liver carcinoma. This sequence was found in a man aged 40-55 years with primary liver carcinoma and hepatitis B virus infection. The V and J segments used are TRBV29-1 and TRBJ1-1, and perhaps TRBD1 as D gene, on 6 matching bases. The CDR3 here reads CSATGGRAMNTEAFF. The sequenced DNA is TGCAGCGCAACGGGGGGGCGGGCTATGAACACTGAAGCTTTCTTT. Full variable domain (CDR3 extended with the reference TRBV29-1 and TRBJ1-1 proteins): SAVISQKPSRDICQRGTSLTIQCQVDSQVTMMFWYRQQPGQSLTLIATANQGSEATYESGFVIDKFPISRPNLTFSTLTVSNMSPEDSSIYLCSATGGRAMNTEAFFGQGTRLTVV.